Presented here are 13 T cell receptor beta chains from one specimen sequenced in a study of PD-1 blockade in classical Hodgkin lymphoma (TCRdb year 2020). Libraries were built with the immunoSEQ multiplex PCR assay. Sourced from immuneACCESS, this table was stored by TCRdb with only in-frame sequences that have V and J called. A share of the clones is absent; for the studies checked, an unresolved V gene accounts for under half, and the remainder has no known explanation. The sample includes tens of thousands of clones, with nearly 90% observed a single time. The top ten clones comprise roughly 8.8% of the sample. Explained via the paper, the time point label denotes: cycle 4 day 1 (C4D1), after 6 weeks of nivolumab. Every trial patient had relapsed following autologous stem cell transplantation, and prior brentuximab vedotin exposure was what differed among cohorts A, B and C. The sample in question was peripheral blood mononuclear cells (PBMCs), obtained before the fourth cycle of nivolumab. The receptors here all came from a human donor with classical Hodgkin lymphoma.

This rearrangement joins TRBV7-9 to TRBJ2-1; maybe TRBD2 (7 bases). CDR1 and CDR2 (germline): SEHNR, FQNEAQ (reference sequence). The CDR3 has 15 residues. V lost 0 bases, J lost 7 bases, and 13 bases lay in between. The CDR3 DNA reads TGTGCCAGCAGCTTAGCGGGGGGGCTTGTTAATGAGCAGTTCTTC. Its protein is CASSLAGGLVNEQFF.

This clone showed up just once. J is TRBJ2-1 and V is TRBV9; possible D gene TRBD2, 5 bases. Looked up from germline, CDR1 is SGDLS and CDR2 is YYNGEE. The V gene lost 0 bases and the J gene lost 5 bases, with 12 bases spanning the gap. The CDR3 totals 15 residues. CDR3 residues: CASSVAPGLDNEQFF. CDR3 bases: TGTGCCAGCAGCGTAGCCCCCGGACTGGACAATGAGCAGTTCTTC.

The chain has TRBV6-5 and TRBJ1-4, with D possibly being TRBD1 (5 bases). CDR1 is MNHEY and CDR2 is SVGAGI in the germline V gene. The CDR3 has 15 amino acids. Trimming shortened V by 6 bases and J by 7 bases, and 18 bases separated the two germline ends. This CDR3 reads CASRLLGAWGEKLFF. CDR3 bases: TGTGCCAGCAGACTACTCGGGGCCTGGGGTGAAAAACTGTTTTTT.

This clone occurred a few times. The V gene is TRBV30, the J gene TRBJ1-3; D ambiguous. The CDR3 has 13 amino acids. Per the germline V gene, CDR1 is GTSNPN and CDR2 is SVGIG (reference sequence). The ends were cut back, 3 bases at V and 4 bases at J, with 10 bases in the middle. The CDR3 protein is CAWSSILGNTIYF. In DNA form, the CDR3 reads TGTGCCTGGAGCTCCATCCTAGGAAACACCATATATTTT.

This chain links TRBV6-5 with TRBJ1-5; the D is unclear. Germline V gene lookup returns CDR1 MNHEY and CDR2 SVGAGI. The CDR3 loop spans 14 amino acids. Deletions cut 5 bases from V and 0 bases from J, with 8 bases between. CDR3 coding DNA: TGTGCCAGCAGTCTAGAATTTAGCAATCAGCCCCAGCATTTT. Translation: CASSLEFSNQPQHF.

The chain uses TRBV6-5 and TRBJ1-2; D is unresolved. Germline CDR1 reads MNHEY; CDR2 reads SVGAGI. This CDR3 region has 15 residues. V was cut by 0 bases and J by 4 bases, with 12 bases left in between. The CDR3 reads CASSYSWNKLYGYTF. The CDR3 bases are TGTGCCAGCAGTTACTCCTGGAATAAGCTCTATGGCTACACCTTC.

The rearrangement joins TRBV30 to TRBJ1-3, with D possibly being TRBD1 (5 bases). V was trimmed by 7 bases and J by 0 bases, leaving 16 bases between them. Germline CDR1 GTSNPN, CDR2 SVGIG (reference sequence). The CDR3 is 15 amino acids. The CDR3 spells CAFSGTRNSGNTIYF. The CDR3 DNA reads as TGTGCCTTCTCAGGGACCCGGAACTCTGGAAACACCATATATTTT. Full variable domain (outside the CDR3, taken from reference TRBV30 and TRBJ1-3): SQTIHQWPATLVQPVGSPLSLECTVEGTSNPNLYWYRQAAGRGLQLLFYSVGIGQISSEVPQNLSASRPQDRQFILSSKKLLLSDSGFYLCAFSGTRNSGNTIYFGEGSWLTVV.

This rearrangement joins TRBV27 to TRBJ1-5; no firm D call. Germline V gene lookup returns CDR1 MNHEY and CDR2 SMNVEV (reference sequence). Trimming stripped 5 bases from V and 6 bases from J, with 14 bases between. CDR3 length: 14 residues. The CDR3 bases are TGTGCCAGCAGTCCGGACGTCCGTAGTCAGCCCCAGCATTTT. Amino acid sequence: CASSPDVRSQPQHF.

This chain connects TRBV5-1 to TRBJ2-2; D unresolved. The CDR3 has 13 residues. V was pared by 4 bases and J by 4 bases, with 8 bases between. Germline lookup yields CDR1 SGHRS and CDR2 YFSETQ. The CDR3 sequence: CASSIVTTGELFF. The CDR3, as DNA: TGCGCCAGCAGCATAGTCACCACCGGGGAGCTGTTTTTT.

The chain has TRBV5-1 and TRBJ1-6; D is unresolved. V dropped 2 bases and J dropped 6 bases, with 12 bases sitting between them. The germline gives CDR1 SGHRS, CDR2 YFSETQ. The CDR3 spans 15 residues. CDR3 sequence: CASSLSSLGNSPLHF. CDR3 bases: TGCGCCAGCAGCTTAAGCAGTCTCGGTAATTCACCCCTCCACTTT.

The genes are TRBV5-1 and TRBJ2-5; possibly TRBD1 or TRBD2 for D (5 bases each). The V gene's germline CDR1 is SGHRS and CDR2 YFSETQ. The CDR3 loop spans 13 amino acids. Trimming pared 4 bases from V and 4 bases from J, leaving 11 bases between. The CDR3 here is CASSIGTVETQYF. The CDR3 DNA follows: TGCGCCAGCAGCATAGGGACGGTAGAGACCCAGTACTTC.

Notes on this clone: The sample holds other DNA sequences that translate to the same CDR3. The chain uses TRBV9 and TRBJ2-6; no clear D gene. Germline values: CDR1 SGDLS, CDR2 YYNGEE. The CDR3 length is 13 residues. V dropped 1 base and J dropped 4 bases, with 3 bases sitting between them. The CDR3 loop is CASSVPGANVLTF. Here the CDR3 DNA reads TGTGCCAGCAGCGTACCGGGGGCCAACGTCCTGACTTTC.

The rearrangement uses TRBV5-1 and TRBJ1-4; tentative D call: TRBD1 (5 bases). Germline CDR1 is SGHRS and CDR2 is YFSETQ. The CDR3 contains 15 residues. Trimming took off 0 bases at V and 8 bases at J, with 14 bases between the two ends. The CDR3, as DNA: TGCGCCAGCAGCTTGGTCGGCAGGGAAGGCGAAAAACTGTTTTTT. Its translation is CASSLVGREGEKLFF.